The following is a T cell receptor (beta chain) sequence with its context. What it binds is not known. The germline V gene encodes CDR1 MDHEN and CDR2 SYDVKM. The CDR3 has 16 amino acids. The V end was cut by 6 bases, the J end by 0 bases, with 15 bases between. The source of the sample is a study of T cell responses to AZD1222 COVID-19 vaccine. Assay used: immunoSEQ multiplex PCR; TCRdb lists only in-frame clones, some missing. This table holds roughly 96,000 clones, approximately 87% found once. General study findings and limits: Nearly half of spike-specific TCRs reportedly target variant regions that are unmutated in the B.1.351 and B.1.1.7 variants. The study identified only a handful of AZD1222 recipients as seropositive at baseline. Samples come after the peak T cell response, not at day 14. Spike was spanned by vaccine-associated CD4 TCRs, which were dominant at 160-218 and 743-854.

This clonotype was sampled from an adult who received the AZD1222 COVID-19 vaccine. V gene TRBV28 combines with J gene TRBJ1-5; a weak D match, TRBD1 (5 bases). Source: peripheral blood, taken 28 days after the second AZD1222 dose. Here the CDR3 DNA reads TGTGCCAGCAGCTTAACCGGGACGGATAGCAATCAGCCCCAGCATTTT. It yields the protein CASSLTGTDSNQPQHF.